This record concerns one TCR beta chain sequence. Which antigen it targets is not known. No much larger clonotype is one base removed from it; base qualities were not supplied. This sample was taken from a study of shared clonotypes between healthy human individuals (dated by TCRdb to between 2020 and 2021). A note on the overall study: Two women and a few men aged 18 to 49 years were included in the cohort. Blood TCR repertoires of several healthy adults were deeply sequenced to estimate repertoire size and the extent of clonotype sharing between individuals. Each donor's leukapheresis produced roughly between roughly 0.85 and 9.5 billion PBMCs. Libraries were prepared and TCR repertoires were sequenced by different laboratories using diverse techniques, in order to increase sequencing depth and limit assay-specific biases. For each donor, CD4 naive and CD4 memory were each run on three plates, CD8 naive on two plates, and CD8 memory on one plate.

CD8 naive samples consisted of CD45RO-negative cells that were positively selected for CCR7, yielding a CD45RA+CCR7+ population without TemRA cells. Donors were healthy HIV-negative adults with no recently reported acute infections or vaccinations. Every donor was a Caucasian adult living in Nashville, Tennessee, USA. Blood was obtained by leukapheresis, after which PBMCs were separated by Ficoll-Histopaque density gradient centrifugation and cryopreserved in liquid nitrogen vapor phase. Purity and quantity of every magnetically sorted T cell population were checked by analytical flow cytometry. Each sorted fraction had its genomic DNA isolated and then quantified by UV absorbance on a Nanodrop 2000c. Taken from the germline V gene (reference sequence), the CDR1 and CDR2 loops are SEHNR and FQNEAQ. The CDR3 goes from the cysteine to the phenylalanine over 17 residues. The entry retains the CDR3 DNA only, 51 bases that are in frame from base 1. The trim is 5 bases for V and 5 bases for J, with a gap of 21 bases between the germline ends.

What the study reported, not specific to this receptor: Across four donors, approximately 5% of naive CD4, approximately 3.5% of naive CD8, around 2.5% of memory CD4, and 0.3% to 0.45% of memory CD8 clonotypes were shared. Pairwise subsampling led to the expectation that sequencing depth would affect the degree of clonotype sharing among donors. Even with the large sequencing depth, rarefaction of the sorted-subset datasets indicated that sequencing was incomplete. Sampling was limited to blood, and TCR repertoires in tissue likely differ from TCR repertoires in blood. Higher generation probabilities were observed for clonotypes shared by all four sorted-subset donors than for non-shared clonotypes. Larger estimated clonotype richness was generally found for naive subsets than for memory subsets. The small number of donors limited the genetic and exposure-history diversity represented.

Using the deep immunoSEQ assay, TCR CDR3 regions were amplified from genomic DNA by multiplex PCR. For each cell subset, the extracted genomic DNA was distributed evenly across all wells of several immunoSEQ 96-well plates, and each plate served as one replicate. Each replicate PCR for sorted subsets received around 200 ng genomic DNA, equal to tens of thousands of T cell genomes. Purified libraries were quantified with a Qubit 3.0 fluorometer, sized on a Bioanalyzer 2100, and re-quantified with the KAPA Library Quantification kit. Each immunoSEQ 96-well plate was sequenced on its own single-read 150-cycle Illumina NextSeq 550 flow cell. The authors' analysis ran thus. Because the immunoSEQ output held only junctional sequences and lacked quality scores, the filtering could not match the filtering applied to full-length reads. To assign V/J genes and CDR3, sequences were annotated using PyIR, a Python wrapper for IgBLAST v1.9, with IMGT germline references. Any read was removed if the V/J assignment was weak (E-value above 1e-6), the CDR3 was missing, or the read contained stop codons, out-of-frame junctions, or ambiguous translated residues. V3J clonotypes were defined by identical inferred V gene, J gene, and CDR3 amino acid sequence. To compute the percentage overlap between repertoires, the number of shared unique clonotypes was divided by the size of the smaller repertoire. Three approaches were used to assess repertoire richness: RTK rarefaction, the Chao1 estimator, and Recon v2.1 estimates of unobserved clonotypes. Generation probabilities for all TCRbeta clonotypes obtained by the gDNA method from a handful of donors were computed using OLGA. In TCRdb, the immuneACCESS table is reduced to in-frame sequences with V and J assigned. These tables do not hold every clone; where another copy was compared, an unresolved V gene accounts for under half, and the others remain unexplained. V, J and clone size are those of that table, while D and trimming were read from the DNA. The sample includes around 1.9 million clones, with about 92% observed a single time. The ten top clones hold 1.5% to 2% of the sample.

The TCR originated in a man aged 18 to 30 in good health. Some clones in this sample may be carry-over from other donors' samples. The sequenced sample consisted of naive CD8+ T cells from PBMCs. The cell subset or site label of this sample denotes: CD45RA+CCR7+. The rearrangement combines TRBV7-9 with TRBJ2-2, and TRBD1 may be the D gene, going by 7 matching bases. Here the CDR3 is given as CASSPRTGSAGTGELFF. The DNA sequence is TGTGCCAGCAGCCCTCGGACAGGCTCCGCGGGGACCGGGGAGCTGTTTTTT.